The rows below give T cell receptor beta chains drawn from one sample of a study of blood T cell repertoires in COVID-19. The repertoire was sequenced with immunoSEQ multiplex PCR; TCRdb's copy has only in-frame clones and lacks some. The repertoire has around 300,000 clones, just over 90% of them found once; the top ten carry roughly 2.3%. Sequenced sample: peripheral blood. All receptors derive from a woman in her twenties or thirties with COVID-19, enrolled during active disease. Both conserved end residues are part of each CDR3. The D gene is left open where the match is weak. The listing skips clone size in some rows; elsewhere it reads once, few, many or a size class.

cdr3_aa,cdr3_nt,d_call,clone_size,j_call,v_call
CASSHTGADTQYF,TGCGCCAGCAGTCATACAGGGGCAGATACGCAGTATTTT,TRBD1,.,TRBJ2-3,TRBV23-1
CASSPLAGEQETQYF,TGTGCCAGCAGCCCCCTAGCGGGAGAACAAGAGACCCAGTACTTC,TRBD2,once,TRBJ2-5,TRBV3-1/TRBV3-2
CASSDRGWGEKLFF,TGTGCCAGTAGTGACAGGGGATGGGGTGAAAAACTGTTTTTT,TRBD1,.,TRBJ1-4,TRBV19
CASSKDRNTGELFF,TGTGCCAGCTCAAAGGACAGAAACACCGGGGAGCTGTTTTTT,.,.,TRBJ2-2,TRBV18
CSVDQGQGTDTQYF,TGCAGCGTGGACCAGGGACAGGGCACAGATACGCAGTATTTT,TRBD1,.,TRBJ2-3,TRBV29-1
CASSSSRTNEKLFF,TGTGCCAGCAGCTCGTCCCGGACAAATGAAAAACTGTTTTTT,.,.,TRBJ1-4,TRBV11-2
CASTLLLNTGELFF,TGTGCCAGCACCCTCCTTTTGAACACCGGGGAGCTGTTTTTT,.,.,TRBJ2-2,TRBV6-5
CASSSIIGTGGYEQYF,TGTGCCAGCAGCTCCATCATAGGGACAGGGGGCTACGAGCAGTACTTC,TRBD1,.,TRBJ2-7,TRBV7-6
CASSLLAGGQRGYNEQFF,TGTGCCAGCAGCCTTCTAGCGGGAGGGCAGCGGGGGTACAATGAGCAGTTCTTC,TRBD2,.,TRBJ2-1,TRBV28
CASATGAGGPQHF,TGTGCCAGCGCAACAGGGGCCGGGGGGCCCCAGCATTTT,TRBD1,.,TRBJ1-5,TRBV9
CASSPDSSYNEQFF,TGTGCCAGCAGCCCGGACTCATCCTACAATGAGCAGTTCTTC,.,.,TRBJ2-1,TRBV7-3
CASSSSGNYEQYF,TGTGCCAGCAGTTCTAGCGGAAACTACGAGCAGTACTTC,TRBD2,.,TRBJ2-7,TRBV6-2/TRBV6-3
CASSIEALSEQYF,TGTGCCAGTAGTATAGAGGCCCTCAGCGAGCAGTACTTC,.,.,TRBJ2-7,TRBV19
CASSGSGWAPDTQYF,TGTGCCAGCTCTGGATCGGGATGGGCCCCAGATACGCAGTATTTT,.,.,TRBJ2-3,TRBV2
CASSYSTDVYGYTF,TGTGCCAGCAGTTACTCGACAGATGTCTATGGCTACACCTTC,.,.,TRBJ1-2,TRBV6-5
CASTLVRDSGVVKLFF,TGTGCCAGTACTCTAGTCCGGGACAGTGGTGTTGTGAAGCTGTTTTTT,TRBD1,few,TRBJ2-2,TRBV19
CAWNRQTLGIQYF,TGTGCCTGGAACCGACAGACCCTAGGCATTCAGTACTTC,.,.,TRBJ2-4,TRBV30
CASSWGGLGSYNEQFF,TGTGCCAGCAGCTGGGGTGGACTAGGCTCCTACAATGAGCAGTTCTTC,TRBD2,few,TRBJ2-1,TRBV7-3
CASSRLALAGQETQYF,TGTGCCAGCAGCCGATTAGCTTTAGCGGGCCAAGAGACCCAGTACTTC,TRBD2,.,TRBJ2-5,TRBV7-9
CASGEGQGGYGYTF,TGCGCCAGCGGGGAGGGACAGGGCGGCTATGGCTACACCTTC,TRBD1,once,TRBJ1-2,TRBV5-1
CASSLGSQETQYF,TGTGCCAGCAGCTTAGGTAGCCAAGAGACCCAGTACTTC,.,.,TRBJ2-5,TRBV11-2
CSVERPGFSTGELFF,TGCAGCGTTGAGAGGCCGGGTTTTAGCACCGGGGAGCTGTTTTTT,.,.,TRBJ2-2,TRBV29-1
CAWSEASGYDSGANVLTF,TGTGCCTGGAGTGAGGCTAGCGGCTACGACTCTGGGGCCAACGTCCTGACTTTC,TRBD2,once,TRBJ2-6,TRBV30
CASSPGRAQSADTQYF,TGTGCCAGCAGCCCCGGGAGGGCCCAGTCCGCAGATACGCAGTATTTT,TRBD2,.,TRBJ2-3,TRBV11-3
CASSLVLTSGLYNEQFF,TGTGCCAGCAGCTTAGTTTTGACTAGCGGGCTTTACAATGAGCAGTTCTTC,TRBD2,.,TRBJ2-1,TRBV7-6
CASSEATLTRAGGNTIYF,TGTGCCAGCAGTGAAGCAACCCTAACCAGGGCTGGAGGAAACACCATATATTTT,.,.,TRBJ1-3,TRBV6-1
CASSQDWAGGHTGELFF,TGTGCCAGCAGCCAAGATTGGGCAGGGGGACACACCGGGGAGCTGTTTTTT,TRBD1,.,TRBJ2-2,TRBV14
CASSFTGSNQPQHF,TGTGCCAGCAGTTTTACCGGGAGCAATCAGCCCCAGCATTTT,.,.,TRBJ1-5,TRBV27